Below, one TCR beta chain is given with its context. This entry comes from a study of shared clonotypes between healthy human individuals. Method: immunoSEQ multiplex PCR; TCRdb's copy keeps in-frame clones and lacks some. The sample has a few million clones; 93% are singletons. Terminally differentiated effector memory CD45RA+ cells were left out of the naive CD8 fraction, which was CD45RO-negative and positively selected for CCR7. This CDR3 region has 15 residues. J was trimmed by 3 bases and V by 4 bases; bases with no gene match: 3. Germline CDR1 reads SNHLY; CDR2 reads FYNNEI. The sequence was obtained from a man aged 18 to 29 in good health. Some clones in this sample may be carry-over from other donors' samples. The chain uses TRBV2 and TRBJ2-1; 10 bases map to TRBD2. The source material was naive CD8+ T cells from PBMCs. The CDR3 region has the DNA TGTGCCAGCAGTGGGCTAGCGGGAGACTACAATGAGCAGTTCTTC. Its translation: CASSGLAGDYNEQFF.